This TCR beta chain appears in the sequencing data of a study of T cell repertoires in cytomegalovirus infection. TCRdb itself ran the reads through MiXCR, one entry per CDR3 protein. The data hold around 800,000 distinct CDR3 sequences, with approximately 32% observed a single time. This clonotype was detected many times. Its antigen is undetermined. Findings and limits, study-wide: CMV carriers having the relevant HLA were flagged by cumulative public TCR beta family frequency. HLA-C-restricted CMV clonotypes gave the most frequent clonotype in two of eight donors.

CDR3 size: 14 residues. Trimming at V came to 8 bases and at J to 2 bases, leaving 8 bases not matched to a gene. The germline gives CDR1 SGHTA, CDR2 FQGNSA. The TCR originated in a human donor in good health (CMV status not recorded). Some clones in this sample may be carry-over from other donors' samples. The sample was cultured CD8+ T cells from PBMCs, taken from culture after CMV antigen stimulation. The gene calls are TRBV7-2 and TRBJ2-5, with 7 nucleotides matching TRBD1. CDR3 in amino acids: CASGWDSPQETQYF. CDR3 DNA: TGTGCCAGCGGGTGGGACAGCCCTCAAGAGACCCAGTACTTC.